A single sample is the source of the 27 T cell receptor beta chains below, sequenced in a study of blood T cell repertoires in COVID-19. Clones were read by immunoSEQ multiplex PCR, and TCRdb kept only the in-frame ones, dropping some. The data show 250,000 to 400,000 clones, 85% seen once. The sample was PBMCs or T cells enriched from blood (not recorded which). The receptors here all came from a woman aged 30 to 39 who had been exposed to COVID-19.

The chain has TRBV15 and TRBJ2-3; 7 bases are shared with TRBD1. The CDR3 consists of 15 residues. Germline-derived CDR1 and CDR2 are LNHNV and YYDKDF (reference sequence). V lost 3 bases to trimming and J lost 3 bases; unmatched junction nucleotides: 6. The CDR3: CATSRDIQGTDTQYF. The CDR3 DNA reads TGTGCCACCAGCAGGGATATACAGGGGACAGATACGCAGTATTTT.

The chain couples TRBV2 to TRBJ2-5; TRBD2 matches 8 bases. The V gene end was trimmed by 6 bases and the J gene end by 3 bases; junction bases not matched to a gene: 9. Germline V gene data show CDR1 as SNHLY and CDR2 as FYNNEI. The CDR3 sequence is 15 residues long. The CDR3 loop reads CASRDWAGGKETQYF. CDR3 bases: TGTGCCAGCAGAGATTGGGCGGGGGGAAAAGAGACCCAGTACTTC.

The rearrangement links TRBV29-1 to TRBJ2-7, with TRBD1 identical over 7 bases. The CDR3 is 14 amino acids. Germline V CDR1 and CDR2: SQVTM, ANQGSEA. The trim removed 6 bases at V and 4 bases at J, leaving 12 bases unmatched. The CDR3 DNA is TGCAGCGTGCAAACCACCGGGACAGTATACGAGCAGTACTTC. Translation: CSVQTTGTVYEQYF.

This clone was recorded only once. J is TRBJ1-3 and V is TRBV5-5, with TRBD1 as a possible D gene (6 bases). V lost 0 bases and J lost 0, with 19 bases in between. This CDR3 comprises 19 residues. Germline lookup yields CDR1 SGHKS and CDR2 YYEKEE (reference sequence). The CDR3, as DNA: TGTGCCAGCAGCTTGGCACATATAATTCAGGGGAGCTCTGGAAACACCATATATTTT. Protein product: CASSLAHIIQGSSGNTIYF.

The V gene is TRBV30, the J gene TRBJ1-3; D call uncertain. This CDR3 spans 13 amino acids. The germline V and J ends were trimmed by 5 bases and 1 base, with 9 bases remaining between them. Germline values: CDR1 GTSNPN, CDR2 SVGIG (reference sequence). The CDR3 spells CAWQLPSGNTIYF. CDR3 coding DNA: TGTGCCTGGCAGTTGCCTTCTGGAAACACCATATATTTT. The full variable domain, completed using reference TRBV30 and TRBJ1-3, is SQTIHQWPATLVQPVGSPLSLECTVEGTSNPNLYWYRQAAGRGLQLLFYSVGIGQISSEVPQNLSASRPQDRQFILSSKKLLLSDSGFYLCAWQLPSGNTIYFGEGSWLTVV.

The chain employs TRBV10-3 and TRBJ1-2; D might be TRBD1 (5 bases). Trimming removed 6 bases at V and 7 bases at J, with 15 bases between. This CDR3 has 13 residues. Germline V gives CDR1 ENHRY, CDR2 SYGVKD. The CDR3 bases are TGTGCCATCAGGGCCGTAGTAGGGGTTGGCTACACCTTC. Amino acids: CAIRAVVGVGYTF.

J is TRBJ2-7 and V is TRBV12-3 or TRBV12-4; D ambiguous. V was shortened by 2 bases and J by 0 bases, with 5 bases between the two germline ends. This CDR3 contains 13 residues. DNA of the CDR3: TGTGCCAGCAGTTTATACAGCTCCTACGAGCAGTACTTC. Amino acids: CASSLYSSYEQYF.

This chain uses TRBV20-1 with TRBJ2-1; D unclear. The germline V gene encodes CDR1 DFQATT and CDR2 SNEGSKA (reference sequence). V dropped 3 bases and J dropped 0 bases, with 12 bases sitting between them. CDR3 length equals 15 residues. The CDR3 sequence is CSASPEESSYNEQFF. In DNA form, the CDR3 reads TGCAGTGCTAGTCCCGAGGAGAGCTCCTACAATGAGCAGTTCTTC.

The chain combines TRBV9 with TRBJ2-2; D gene ambiguous. CDR3 size: 16 residues. V lost 4 bases, J lost 4 bases, and 17 bases lay in between. Germline lookup yields CDR1 SGDLS and CDR2 YYNGEE. CDR3 protein: CASSPSTSRGTGELFF. CDR3 DNA: TGTGCCAGCAGCCCCTCGACCTCTCGAGGCACCGGGGAGCTGTTTTTT.

This chain joins TRBV5-1 and TRBJ2-5; 7 bases are a match to TRBD1. Germline values: CDR1 SGHRS, CDR2 YFSETQ. CDR3 size: 14 residues. With 0 bases clipped from V and 1 base from J, the junction kept 0 bases outside the gene matches. The CDR3, as DNA: TGCGCCAGCAGCTTGGGGGACAGCCAAGAGACCCAGTACTTC. Translation gives CASSLGDSQETQYF.

The rearrangement uses TRBV28 and TRBJ2-7; D possibly corresponds to TRBD1 (7 bases). The V end lost 5 bases, the J end lost 6 bases, and 17 bases lay between the germline ends. This CDR3 comprises 14 residues. The V gene's germline CDR1 is MDHEN and CDR2 SYDVKM. CDR3 DNA sequence: TGTGCCAGCAGTCTGGCGGGACAGAGGCTCGAGCAGTACTTC. Encoded protein: CASSLAGQRLEQYF.

The chain combines TRBV7-8 with TRBJ1-1, with D perhaps matching TRBD1 (5 bases). The length of the CDR3 is 14 residues. V lost 2 bases, J lost 5 bases, and 12 bases lay in between. Germline lookup yields CDR1 SGHVS and CDR2 FQNEAQ. The CDR3, as DNA: TGTGCCAGCAGCTTATCGAGGGGAGGAACTGAAGCTTTCTTT. Translating gives CASSLSRGGTEAFF.

This clone was counted a single time. The rearrangement links TRBV25-1 to TRBJ1-4; 10 bases map to TRBD1. The germline CDR1 and CDR2 sequences are MGHDK and SYGVNS. This CDR3 spans 15 amino acids. With V trimmed by 4 bases and J by 7 bases, 6 bases remained unmatched. As DNA, the CDR3 is TGTGCCAGCAGTGCTGACAGGGGGCTGGGTGAAAAACTGTTTTTT. Protein: CASSADRGLGEKLFF.

The chain uses TRBV19 and TRBJ2-1; no clear D. Per germline, CDR1 LNHDA and CDR2 SQIVND (reference sequence). The CDR3 is made up of 15 amino acids. The V end lost 5 bases, the J end lost 6 bases, and 17 bases lay between the germline ends. The CDR3 DNA reads as TGTGCCAGTAGTCCCCGACAAAAAAGAACCAATGAGCAGTTCTTC. As protein: CASSPRQKRTNEQFF.

This clone was seen only once. The gene calls are TRBV5-6 and TRBJ1-2; D unclear. The CDR3 totals 15 residues. Germline V gene data show CDR1 as SGHDT and CDR2 as YYEEEE. V shed 0 bases and J shed 7 bases, with 16 bases lying between them. The CDR3 DNA is TGTGCCAGCAGCTTGGGAGCAGCCCTTTCGGGTGGCTACACCTTC. It codes for CASSLGAALSGGYTF. The full variable domain, in which reference TRBV5-6 and TRBJ1-2 provide the parts outside the CDR3, is DAGVTQSPTHLIKTRGQQVTLRCSPKSGHDTVSWYQQALGQGPQFIFQYYEEEERQRGNFPDRFSGHQFPNYSSELNVNALLLGDSALYLCASSLGAALSGGYTFGSGTRLTVV.

This chain connects TRBV5-4 to TRBJ2-4; 10 bases align to TRBD2. This CDR3 has 17 amino acids. Germline values: CDR1 SGHNT, CDR2 YYREEE (reference sequence). The junction had 5 bases not matched to a gene; V was cut back by 0 bases and J by 2 bases. The CDR3 sequence is CASSLDSGRTTKNIQYF. The CDR3 DNA reads as TGTGCCAGCAGCTTGGATAGCGGGAGGACGACCAAAAACATTCAGTACTTC.

The chain uses TRBV7-3 and TRBJ1-2, with no clear D. The CDR3 contains 14 residues. Between the trimmed V and J ends, which lost 5 bases and 8 bases, there was a span of 18 bases. Germline V gene data show CDR1 as SGHTA and CDR2 as FQGTGA. The CDR3 DNA follows: TGTGCCAGCAGCAAAGAGGACTATTCTACAGGCTACACCTTC. Translation gives CASSKEDYSTGYTF.

The rearrangement links TRBV6-5 to TRBJ2-3; unclear D gene. The CDR3 has 13 amino acids. Per germline, CDR1 MNHEY and CDR2 SVGAGI. Trimming cost V 8 bases and J 3 bases, with 12 bases left between them. The CDR3 loop reads CASSFSVTDTQYF. CDR3 DNA sequence: TGTGCCAGCTCCTTCTCGGTTACAGATACGCAGTATTTT.

The chain has TRBV4-1 and TRBJ2-7; 7 bases map to TRBD1. Trimming at V came to 7 bases and at J to 0 bases, leaving 9 bases not matched to a gene. This CDR3 has 15 amino acids. The germline V gene encodes CDR1 MGHRA and CDR2 YSYEKL. The CDR3 reads CASTVGTDYSYEQYF. CDR3 DNA sequence: TGCGCCAGCACCGTCGGGACAGACTACTCCTACGAGCAGTACTTC.

A single count supports this clone. The rearrangement uses TRBV14 and TRBJ2-6; D ambiguous. Trimming removed 3 bases at V and 0 bases at J, with 18 bases between. The CDR3 totals 19 residues. Per the germline V gene, CDR1 is SGHDN and CDR2 is FVKESK. The CDR3 DNA is TGTGCCAGCAGCCAGTTCGTCGGTACTTCCTCCTCTGGGGCCAACGTCCTGACTTTC. Translating it yields CASSQFVGTSSSGANVLTF.

In this sample, this clone turned up once. V is TRBV13 and J is TRBJ2-1, with 11 bases fitting TRBD2. This CDR3 has 15 amino acids. After removal of 5 bases from V and 7 bases from J, the junction contained 7 bases not matched to a gene. Germline loops: CDR1 PRHDT, CDR2 FYEKMQ (reference sequence). CDR3 amino acids: CASSLRLAGRNEQFF. The CDR3 nucleotides read TGTGCCAGCAGCCTACGACTAGCGGGGAGGAATGAGCAGTTCTTC.

This clone was counted a few times. This sequence joins TRBV5-8 and TRBJ1-2; no clear D gene. The CDR3 sequence is 14 residues long. Trimming removed 2 bases from V and 0 bases from J, with 8 bases in between. CDR1 SGHTS and CDR2 YDEGEE come from the germline V gene. The CDR3 DNA is TGTGCCAGCAGCTTCCCCTATTCTAACTATGGCTACACCTTC. It encodes CASSFPYSNYGYTF.

The rearrangement joins TRBV6-2 or TRBV6-3 to TRBJ2-7; D might be TRBD2 (6 bases). The V end lost 5 bases, the J end lost 6 bases, and 17 bases lay between the germline ends. Germline-derived CDR1 and CDR2 are MNHEY and SVGEGT. CDR3 size: 14 residues. DNA for the CDR3: TGTGCCAGCAGTATGGCGGGACTCTGGGCCGAGCAGTACTTC. Translation gives CASSMAGLWAEQYF.

The chain joins TRBV2 to TRBJ2-4; D is unresolved. Germline lookup yields CDR1 SNHLY and CDR2 FYNNEI. Trimming removed 5 bases from V and 8 bases from J, with 10 bases in between. The CDR3 is 12 amino acids. CDR3 protein: CASSPFSDIQYF. The CDR3 region has the DNA TGTGCCAGCAGTCCGTTTTCGGACATTCAGTACTTC.

The V gene is TRBV4-3, the J gene TRBJ1-4; possibly TRBD1 for D (6 bases). The CDR3 is 15 residues long. V was shortened by 4 bases and J by 8 bases, with 17 bases between the two germline ends. Germline V lookup: CDR1 LGHNA, CDR2 YSLEER. CDR3 DNA: TGCGCCAGCAGCCCTTCCATGGGGGCTGGAGAAAAACTGTTTTTT. This encodes CASSPSMGAGEKLFF.

The chain is built from TRBV14 and TRBJ2-3; 8 nucleotides match TRBD1. Trimming took 1 base from V and 6 from J; bases not matched to a gene: 9. Germline V gene sequence: CDR1 SGHDN, CDR2 FVKESK. This CDR3 comprises 16 residues. The chain's CDR3 is CASSQAPGGVWDTQYF. The CDR3 nucleotides read TGTGCCAGCAGCCAAGCTCCAGGGGGCGTGTGGGATACGCAGTATTTT.

Only one count was recorded for this clone. The V gene is TRBV4-3, the J gene TRBJ2-1; TRBD2 is a possible D gene (5 bases). Germline V lookup: CDR1 LGHNA, CDR2 YSLEER. With 0 bases removed from V and 0 bases from J, the gap between germline ends came to 18 bases. The CDR3 length is 19 residues. The CDR3, as DNA: TGCGCCAGCAGCCAAGATGTCGACATCGGGGTTTACTCCTACAATGAGCAGTTCTTC. It encodes CASSQDVDIGVYSYNEQFF.